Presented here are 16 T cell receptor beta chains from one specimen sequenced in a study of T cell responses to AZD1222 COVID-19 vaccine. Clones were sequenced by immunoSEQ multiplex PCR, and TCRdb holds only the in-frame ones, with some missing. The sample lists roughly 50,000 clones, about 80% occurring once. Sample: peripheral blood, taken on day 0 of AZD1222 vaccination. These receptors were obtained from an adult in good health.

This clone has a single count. The DNA for the CDR3 is TGTGCCAGCAGTTCGGCGGGACCGCTAGATGAAAAACTGTTTTTT. Translated: CASSSAGPLDEKLFF. V and J are TRBV28 and TRBJ1-4; a possible D gene is TRBD1 (5 bases). V was clipped by 4 bases and J by 6 bases, with 15 bases between them. There are 15 residues in the CDR3. CDR1 is MDHEN and CDR2 is SYDVKM in the germline V gene.

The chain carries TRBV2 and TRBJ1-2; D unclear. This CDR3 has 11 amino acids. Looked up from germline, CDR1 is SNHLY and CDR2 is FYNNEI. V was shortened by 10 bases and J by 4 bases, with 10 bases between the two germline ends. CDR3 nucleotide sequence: TGTGCCACTACGGGGTCCTATGGCTACACCTTC. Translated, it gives CATTGSYGYTF.

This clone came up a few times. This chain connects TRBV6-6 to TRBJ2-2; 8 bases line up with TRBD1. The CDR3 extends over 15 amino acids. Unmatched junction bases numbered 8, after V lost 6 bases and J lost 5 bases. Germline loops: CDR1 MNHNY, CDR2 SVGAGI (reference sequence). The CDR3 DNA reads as TGTGCCAGCAGCATAGGACAGGGAAGGACCGGGGAGCTGTTTTTT. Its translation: CASSIGQGRTGELFF.

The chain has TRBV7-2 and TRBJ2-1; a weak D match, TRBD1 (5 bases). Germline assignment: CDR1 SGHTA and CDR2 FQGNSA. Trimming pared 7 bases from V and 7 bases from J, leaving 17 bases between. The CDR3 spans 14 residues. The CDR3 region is CASKNRAGKNEQFF. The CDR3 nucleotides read TGTGCCAGCAAGAATCGGGCAGGGAAGAATGAGCAGTTCTTC.

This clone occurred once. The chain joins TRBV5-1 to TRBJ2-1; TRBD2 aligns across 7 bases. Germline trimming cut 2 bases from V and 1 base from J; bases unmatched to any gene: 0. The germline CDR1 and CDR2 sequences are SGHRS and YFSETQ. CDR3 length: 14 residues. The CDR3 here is CASSFGGSYNEQFF. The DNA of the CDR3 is TGCGCCAGCAGCTTCGGGGGGTCCTACAATGAGCAGTTCTTC. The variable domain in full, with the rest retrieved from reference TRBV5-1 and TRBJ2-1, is KAGVTQTPRYLIKTRGQQVTLSCSPISGHRSVSWYQQTPGQGLQFLFEYFSETQRNKGNFPGRFSGRQFSNSRSEMNVSTLELGDSALYLCASSFGGSYNEQFFGPGTRLTVL.

The CDR3 loop is CASSQDLPGRGYGYTF. As DNA, the CDR3 is TGTGCCAGCAGCCAAGATTTACCAGGGAGAGGCTATGGCTACACCTTC. The J gene is TRBJ1-2, the V gene TRBV3-1 (or the pseudogene TRBV3-2), with D possibly being TRBD1 (5 bases). Trimming shortened V by 0 bases and J by 4 bases, and 15 bases separated the two germline ends. The CDR3 runs to 16 residues. Germline CDR1 is LGHDT and CDR2 is YNNKEL (reference sequence).

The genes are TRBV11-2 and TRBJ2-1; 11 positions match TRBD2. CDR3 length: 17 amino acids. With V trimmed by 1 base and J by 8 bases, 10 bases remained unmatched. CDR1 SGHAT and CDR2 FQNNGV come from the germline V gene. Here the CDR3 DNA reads TGTGCCAGCAGCTTAGGTTTTAGCGGGAGGGTTTGGGATGAGCAGTTCTTC. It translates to CASSLGFSGRVWDEQFF.

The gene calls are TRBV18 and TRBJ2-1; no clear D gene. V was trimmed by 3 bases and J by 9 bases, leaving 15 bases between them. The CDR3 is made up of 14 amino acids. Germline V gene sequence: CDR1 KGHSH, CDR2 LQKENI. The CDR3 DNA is TGTGCCAGCTCACCTCTTGTATTCCTGGGTGAGCAGTTCTTC. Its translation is CASSPLVFLGEQFF. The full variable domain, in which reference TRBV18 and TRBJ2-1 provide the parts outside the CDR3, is NAGVMQNPRHLVRRRGQEARLRCSPMKGHSHVYWYRQLPEEGLKFMVYLQKENIIDESGMPKERFSAEFPKEGPSILRIQQVVRGDSAAYFCASSPLVFLGEQFFGPGTRLTVL.

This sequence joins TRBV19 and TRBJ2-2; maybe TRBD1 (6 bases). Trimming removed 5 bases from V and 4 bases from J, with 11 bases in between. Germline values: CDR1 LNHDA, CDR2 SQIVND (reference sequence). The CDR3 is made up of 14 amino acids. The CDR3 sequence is CASSLTGFTGELFF. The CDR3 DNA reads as TGTGCCAGTAGTCTCACAGGGTTCACCGGGGAGCTGTTTTTT.

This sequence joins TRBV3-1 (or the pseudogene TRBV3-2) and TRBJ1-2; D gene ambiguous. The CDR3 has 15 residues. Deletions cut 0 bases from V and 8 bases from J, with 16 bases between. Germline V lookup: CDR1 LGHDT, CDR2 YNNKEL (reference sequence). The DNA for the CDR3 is TGTGCCAGCAGCCAAGATAGGCCCCCGAAGGGAGGCTACACCTTC. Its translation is CASSQDRPPKGGYTF.

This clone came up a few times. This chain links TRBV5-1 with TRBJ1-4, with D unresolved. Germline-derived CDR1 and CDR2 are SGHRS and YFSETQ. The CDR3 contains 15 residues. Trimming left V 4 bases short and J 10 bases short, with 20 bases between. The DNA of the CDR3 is TGCGCCAGCAGCCCGGCCCTCGACTCGGGTGGAAAACTGTTTTTT. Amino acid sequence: CASSPALDSGGKLFF. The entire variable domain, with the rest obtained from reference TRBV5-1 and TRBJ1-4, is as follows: KAGVTQTPRYLIKTRGQQVTLSCSPISGHRSVSWYQQTPGQGLQFLFEYFSETQRNKGNFPGRFSGRQFSNSRSEMNVSTLELGDSALYLCASSPALDSGGKLFFGSGTQLSVL.

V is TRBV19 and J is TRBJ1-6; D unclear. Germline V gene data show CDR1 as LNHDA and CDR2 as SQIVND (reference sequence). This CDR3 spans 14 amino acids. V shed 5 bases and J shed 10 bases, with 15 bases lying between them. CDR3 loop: CASSLLPMESPLHF. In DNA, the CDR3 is TGTGCCAGTAGTTTACTCCCCATGGAGTCACCCCTCCACTTT.

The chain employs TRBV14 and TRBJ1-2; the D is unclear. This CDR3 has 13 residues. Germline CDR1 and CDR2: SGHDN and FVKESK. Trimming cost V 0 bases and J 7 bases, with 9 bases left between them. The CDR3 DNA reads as TGTGCCAGCAGCCAAGATCCGCGGGCTGGCTACACCTTC. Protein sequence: CASSQDPRAGYTF.

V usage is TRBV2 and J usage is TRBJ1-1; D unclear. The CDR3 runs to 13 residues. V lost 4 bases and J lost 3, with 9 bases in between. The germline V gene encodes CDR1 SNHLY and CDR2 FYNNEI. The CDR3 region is CASSVGSYTEAFF. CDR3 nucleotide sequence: TGTGCCAGCAGTGTCGGCAGCTACACTGAAGCTTTCTTT.

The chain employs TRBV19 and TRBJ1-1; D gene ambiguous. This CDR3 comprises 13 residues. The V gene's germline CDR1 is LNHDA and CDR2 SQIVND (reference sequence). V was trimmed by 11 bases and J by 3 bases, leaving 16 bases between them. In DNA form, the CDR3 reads TGTGCCGCCACCGAGGGAGGGTACACTGAAGCTTTCTTT. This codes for CAATEGGYTEAFF.

The CDR3 loop is CAMKGDVGPQHF. CDR3 nucleotide sequence: TGTGCCATGAAAGGGGACGTTGGACCCCAGCATTTT. The chain employs TRBV10-3 and TRBJ1-5; the D gene is possibly TRBD1 (5 bases). CDR3 length: 12 amino acids. Trimming cost V 9 bases and J 10 bases, with 16 bases left between them. The germline gives CDR1 ENHRY, CDR2 SYGVKD.